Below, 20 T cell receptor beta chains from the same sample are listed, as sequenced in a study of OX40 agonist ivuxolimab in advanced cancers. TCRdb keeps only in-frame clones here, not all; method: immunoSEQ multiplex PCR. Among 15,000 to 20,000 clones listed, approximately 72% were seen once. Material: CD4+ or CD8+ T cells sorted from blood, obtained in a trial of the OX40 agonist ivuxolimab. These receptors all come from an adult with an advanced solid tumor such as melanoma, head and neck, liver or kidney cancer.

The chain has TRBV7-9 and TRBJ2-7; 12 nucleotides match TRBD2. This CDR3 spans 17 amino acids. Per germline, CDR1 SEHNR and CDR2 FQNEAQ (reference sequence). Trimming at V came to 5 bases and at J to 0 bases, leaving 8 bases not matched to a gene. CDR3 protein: CASSPRTSGTSSYEQYF. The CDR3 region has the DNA TGTGCCAGCAGCCCACGGACTAGCGGGACTAGCTCCTACGAGCAGTACTTC.

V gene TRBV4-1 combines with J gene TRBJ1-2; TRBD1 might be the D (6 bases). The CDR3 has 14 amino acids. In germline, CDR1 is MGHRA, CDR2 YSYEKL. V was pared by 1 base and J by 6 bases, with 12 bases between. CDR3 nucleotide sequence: TGCGCCAGCAGCCAAGTAGGGCAGGGGCATGGCTACACCTTC. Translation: CASSQVGQGHGYTF.

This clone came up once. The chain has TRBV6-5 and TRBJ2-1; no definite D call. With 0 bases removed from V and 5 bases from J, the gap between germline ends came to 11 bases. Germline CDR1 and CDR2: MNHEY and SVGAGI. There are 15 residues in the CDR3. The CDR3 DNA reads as TGTGCCAGCAGTTACTCGATCGTACGGGACAATGAGCAGTTCTTC. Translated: CASSYSIVRDNEQFF.

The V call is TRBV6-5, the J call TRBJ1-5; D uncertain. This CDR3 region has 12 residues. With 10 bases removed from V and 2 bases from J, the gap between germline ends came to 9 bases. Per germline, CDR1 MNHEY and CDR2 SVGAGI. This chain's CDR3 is CATRRGNQPQHF. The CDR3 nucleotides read TGTGCCACCCGGAGGGGCAATCAGCCCCAGCATTTT.

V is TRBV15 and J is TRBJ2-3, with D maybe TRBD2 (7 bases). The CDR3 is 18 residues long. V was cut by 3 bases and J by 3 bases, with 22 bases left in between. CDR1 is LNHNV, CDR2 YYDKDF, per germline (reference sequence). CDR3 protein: CATSRGGEGGGRTDTQYF. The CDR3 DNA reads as TGTGCCACCAGCAGGGGAGGGGAAGGCGGGGGCAGAACAGATACGCAGTATTTT.

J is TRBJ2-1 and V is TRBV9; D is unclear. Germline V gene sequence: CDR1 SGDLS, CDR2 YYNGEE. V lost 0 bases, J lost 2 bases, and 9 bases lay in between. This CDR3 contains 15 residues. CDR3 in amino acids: CASSVEVSAYNEQFF. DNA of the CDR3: TGTGCCAGCAGCGTAGAGGTCTCCGCCTACAATGAGCAGTTCTTC.

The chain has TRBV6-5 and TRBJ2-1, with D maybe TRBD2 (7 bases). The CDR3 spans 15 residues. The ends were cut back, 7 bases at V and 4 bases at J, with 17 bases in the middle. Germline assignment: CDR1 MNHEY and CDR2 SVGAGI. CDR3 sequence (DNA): TGTGCCAGCACTCAAGGAGGGGGGGCATACAATGAGCAGTTCTTC. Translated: CASTQGGGAYNEQFF.

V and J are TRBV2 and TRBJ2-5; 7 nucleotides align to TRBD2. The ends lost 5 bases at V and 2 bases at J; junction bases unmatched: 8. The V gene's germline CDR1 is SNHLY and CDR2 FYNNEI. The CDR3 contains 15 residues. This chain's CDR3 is CASSYPWREQETQYF. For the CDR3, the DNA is TGTGCCAGCAGTTATCCTTGGCGGGAGCAAGAGACCCAGTACTTC.

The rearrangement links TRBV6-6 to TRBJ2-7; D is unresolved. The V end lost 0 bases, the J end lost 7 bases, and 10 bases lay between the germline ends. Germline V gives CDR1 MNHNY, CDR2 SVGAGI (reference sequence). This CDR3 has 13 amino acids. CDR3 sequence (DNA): TGTGCCAGCAGTTACTCGCCCCGGGCGGAGCAGTACTTC. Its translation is CASSYSPRAEQYF.

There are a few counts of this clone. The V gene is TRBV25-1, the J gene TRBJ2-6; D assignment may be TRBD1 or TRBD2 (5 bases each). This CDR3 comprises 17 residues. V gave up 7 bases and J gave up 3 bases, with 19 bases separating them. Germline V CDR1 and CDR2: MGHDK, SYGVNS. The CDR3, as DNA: TGTGCCAGCACTTACCGGGACGGCAGAAGTGGGGCCAACGTCCTGACTTTC. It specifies CASTYRDGRSGANVLTF.

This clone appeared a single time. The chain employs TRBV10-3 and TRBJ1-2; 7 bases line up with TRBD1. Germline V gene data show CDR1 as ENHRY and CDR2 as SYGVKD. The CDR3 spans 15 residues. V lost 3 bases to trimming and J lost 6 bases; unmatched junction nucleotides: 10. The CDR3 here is CAISDLPGQRDGYTF. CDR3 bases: TGTGCCATCAGTGACCTGCCGGGACAGCGTGATGGCTACACCTTC.

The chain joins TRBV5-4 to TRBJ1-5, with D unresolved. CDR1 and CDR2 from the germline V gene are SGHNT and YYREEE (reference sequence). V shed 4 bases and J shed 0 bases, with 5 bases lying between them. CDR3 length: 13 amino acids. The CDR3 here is CASSVNSNQPQHF. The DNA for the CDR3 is TGTGCCAGCAGCGTTAATAGCAATCAGCCCCAGCATTTT. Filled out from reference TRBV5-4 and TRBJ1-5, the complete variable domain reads ETGVTQSPTHLIKTRGQQVTLRCSSQSGHNTVSWYQQALGQGPQFIFQYYREEENGRGNFPPRFSGLQFPNYSSELNVNALELDDSALYLCASSVNSNQPQHFGDGTRLSIL.

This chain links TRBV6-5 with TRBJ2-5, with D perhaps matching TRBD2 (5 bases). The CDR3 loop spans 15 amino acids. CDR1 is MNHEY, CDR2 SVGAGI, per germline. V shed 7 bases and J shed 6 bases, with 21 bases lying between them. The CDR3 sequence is CASTRRTLAAKTQYF. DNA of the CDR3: TGTGCCAGCACTCGCCGCACCCTAGCAGCCAAGACCCAGTACTTC.

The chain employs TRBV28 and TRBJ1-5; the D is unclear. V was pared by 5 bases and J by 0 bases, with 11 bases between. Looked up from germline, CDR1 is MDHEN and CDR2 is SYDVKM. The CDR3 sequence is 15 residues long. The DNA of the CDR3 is TGTGCCAGCAGTCCGCCGAGGCCTAGCAATCAGCCCCAGCATTTT. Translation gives CASSPPRPSNQPQHF.

Here the CDR3 DNA reads TGCGCCAGCAGCCAATCCCACAGGGGGCAGGAAGCTTTCTTT. This gives the protein CASSQSHRGQEAFF. This chain connects TRBV4-1 to TRBJ1-1; 9 bases map to TRBD1. Trimming at V came to 2 bases and at J to 8 bases, leaving 6 bases not matched to a gene. CDR1 and CDR2 (germline): MGHRA, YSYEKL. The CDR3 consists of 14 residues.

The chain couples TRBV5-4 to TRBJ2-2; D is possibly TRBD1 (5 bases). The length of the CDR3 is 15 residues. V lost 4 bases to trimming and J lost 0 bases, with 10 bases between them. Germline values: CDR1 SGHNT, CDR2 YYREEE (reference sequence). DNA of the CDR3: TGTGCCAGCAGCCCTAGGGGCGCGAACACCGGGGAGCTGTTTTTT. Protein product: CASSPRGANTGELFF.

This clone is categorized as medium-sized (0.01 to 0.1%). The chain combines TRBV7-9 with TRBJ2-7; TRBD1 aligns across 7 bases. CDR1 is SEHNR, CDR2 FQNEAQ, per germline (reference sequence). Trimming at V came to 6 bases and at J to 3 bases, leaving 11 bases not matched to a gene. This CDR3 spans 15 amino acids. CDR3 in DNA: TGTGCCAGCAGTTGGGGTACAGGGGAAGGCTACGAGCAGTACTTC. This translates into CASSWGTGEGYEQYF.

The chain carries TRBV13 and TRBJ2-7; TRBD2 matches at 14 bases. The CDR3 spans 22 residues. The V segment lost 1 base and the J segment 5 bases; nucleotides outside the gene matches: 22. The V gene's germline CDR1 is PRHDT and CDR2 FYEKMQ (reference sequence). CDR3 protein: CASSLAPSSHGLAGGWRDEQYF. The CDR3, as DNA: TGTGCCAGCAGCTTAGCCCCCTCTTCCCATGGACTAGCGGGGGGCTGGCGGGACGAGCAGTACTTC.

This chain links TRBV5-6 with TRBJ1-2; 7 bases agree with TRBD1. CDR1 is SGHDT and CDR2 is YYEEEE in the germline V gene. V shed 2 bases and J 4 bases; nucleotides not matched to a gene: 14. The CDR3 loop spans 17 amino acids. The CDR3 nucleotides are TGTGCCAGCAGCTTCTCAGGAGGACAGGACTTTGTCTATGGCTACACCTTC. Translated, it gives CASSFSGGQDFVYGYTF. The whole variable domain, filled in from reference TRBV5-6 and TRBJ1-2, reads DAGVTQSPTHLIKTRGQQVTLRCSPKSGHDTVSWYQQALGQGPQFIFQYYEEEERQRGNFPDRFSGHQFPNYSSELNVNALLLGDSALYLCASSFSGGQDFVYGYTFGSGTRLTVV.

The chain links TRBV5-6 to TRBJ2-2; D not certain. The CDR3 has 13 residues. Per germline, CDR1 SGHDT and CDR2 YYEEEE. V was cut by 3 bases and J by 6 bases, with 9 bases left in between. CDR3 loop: CASSSIMSGELFF. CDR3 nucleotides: TGTGCCAGCAGCTCTATTATGTCCGGGGAGCTGTTTTTT. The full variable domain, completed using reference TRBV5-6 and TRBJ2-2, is DAGVTQSPTHLIKTRGQQVTLRCSPKSGHDTVSWYQQALGQGPQFIFQYYEEEERQRGNFPDRFSGHQFPNYSSELNVNALLLGDSALYLCASSSIMSGELFFGEGSRLTVL.